One sample yielded the 16 T cell receptor beta chains listed below, sequenced in a study of T cells after yellow fever vaccination. TCRdb itself ran the 5' RACE reads through MiXCR, one entry per CDR3 protein. The profile covers approximately 120,000 distinct CDR3 sequences, with more than 6.5% appearing a single time and roughly 2.5% taken by the ten largest. The sequencing here drew on CD4+ T cells sorted from PBMCs, taken 10 to 11 days after the first yellow fever vaccination. The receptors derive from a man between 18 and 29 years old who received the YFV17D yellow fever vaccine.

The table lists this clonotype with many counts. The gene calls are TRBV4-1 and TRBJ1-5, with TRBD1 as a possible D gene (5 bases). Germline-derived CDR1 and CDR2 are MGHRA and YSYEKL. The CDR3 sequence is 13 residues long. Trimming cost V 0 bases and J 9 bases, with 9 bases left between them. This chain's CDR3 is CASSQDQGTPQHF. The CDR3 DNA follows: TGCGCCAGCAGCCAAGATCAAGGGACGCCCCAGCATTTT.

This clonotype was counted ten times or more. The chain carries TRBV9 and TRBJ1-1; the D gene is possibly TRBD1 (6 bases). Germline loops: CDR1 SGDLS, CDR2 YYNGEE. V dropped 0 bases and J dropped 2 bases, with 8 bases sitting between them. This CDR3 comprises 14 residues. In nucleotides, the CDR3 is TGTGCCAGCAGCGTAGTGGGGACAAACACTGAAGCTTTCTTT. This gives the protein CASSVVGTNTEAFF.

At least ten counts were recorded for this clonotype. The chain links TRBV4-1 to TRBJ2-1; 9 bases map to TRBD1. The V segment lost 4 bases and the J segment 6 bases; nucleotides outside the gene matches: 7. Germline V lookup: CDR1 MGHRA, CDR2 YSYEKL. The CDR3 runs to 15 residues. The CDR3, as DNA: TGCGCCAGCAGCCGCAGACAGGGGGACTCCAATGAGCAGTTCTTC. Encoded protein: CASSRRQGDSNEQFF.

V and J are TRBV29-1 and TRBJ1-2, with TRBD1 identical over 7 bases. CDR3 length: 12 residues. Per the germline V gene, CDR1 is SQVTM and CDR2 is ANQGSEA. Trimming removed 8 bases from V and 4 bases from J; junction bases left unmatched: 7. CDR3 amino acids: CSTNRDSYGYTF. CDR3 sequence (DNA): TGCAGCACTAACCGGGACAGCTATGGCTACACCTTC.

The table lists this clonotype with many counts. The chain links TRBV20-1 to TRBJ2-7; D is ambiguous. Germline CDR1 reads DFQATT; CDR2 reads SNEGSKA (reference sequence). V lost 0 bases, J lost 5 bases, and 8 bases lay in between. The CDR3 has 12 amino acids. CDR3 region: CSAREGVHEQYF. Written as DNA, the CDR3 is TGCAGTGCTAGAGAGGGTGTCCACGAGCAGTACTTC.

This clonotype was seen repeatedly, ten times or more. The chain carries TRBV6-5 and TRBJ1-2, with TRBD1 as a possible D gene (5 bases). Germline assignment: CDR1 MNHEY and CDR2 SVGAGI. The CDR3 contains 15 residues. The V end was cut by 7 bases, the J end by 2 bases, with 17 bases between. In DNA, the CDR3 is TGTGCCAGCACCCCGACAGAGTTCTCCAACTATGGCTACACCTTC. It codes for CASTPTEFSNYGYTF.

This clonotype was seen at least ten times. The V and J genes are TRBV7-9 and TRBJ1-1; 8 bases match TRBD1. CDR1 is SEHNR and CDR2 is FQNEAQ in the germline V gene (reference sequence). The CDR3 runs to 12 residues. V gave up 5 bases and J gave up 8 bases; unmatched junction bases: 4. CDR3 sequence reads: CASSASGGEAFF. The CDR3 nucleotides read TGTGCCAGCAGCGCGTCAGGGGGCGAAGCTTTCTTT.

Points on this clonotype: A much more abundant neighbour one base away suggests this may be a read error. The CDR3 loop reads CASSPDRDRWDTQYF. The DNA for the CDR3 is TGTGCCAGCAGCCCGGACAGGGATAGGTGGGATACGCAGTATTTT. The chain is built from TRBV12-3 or TRBV12-4 and TRBJ2-3, with 8 bases fitting TRBD1. Trimming took 6 bases from V and 6 from J; bases not matched to a gene: 11. There are 15 residues in the CDR3.

At least ten counts were recorded for this clonotype. The chain joins TRBV20-1 to TRBJ1-2; maybe TRBD1 (6 bases). Between the trimmed V and J ends, which lost 6 bases and 2 bases, there was a span of 16 bases. Looked up from germline, CDR1 is DFQATT and CDR2 is SNEGSKA (reference sequence). This CDR3 has 14 residues. CDR3 residues: CSAREGGRNYGYTF. The CDR3 DNA reads TGCAGTGCCCGGGAGGGGGGTCGAAACTATGGCTACACCTTC.

In this sample, this clonotype turned up many times. The chain joins TRBV6-1 to TRBJ2-3, with 7 bases identical to TRBD1. V was pared by 5 bases and J by 0 bases, with 8 bases of the junction left unmatched. Germline loops: CDR1 MNHNS, CDR2 SASEGT. The CDR3 extends over 16 amino acids. CDR3 region: CASSPLRQGSTDTQYF. The CDR3 region has the DNA TGTGCCAGCAGTCCCCTCCGACAGGGAAGCACAGATACGCAGTATTTT.

This clonotype was recorded at least ten times. The chain has TRBV4-1 and TRBJ2-2; no definite D call. CDR1 is MGHRA and CDR2 is YSYEKL in the germline V gene. There are 16 residues in the CDR3. Trimming cost V 4 bases and J 0 bases, with 12 bases left between them. CDR3 nucleotides: TGCGCCAGCAGCCGAGCCGACGTATCGAACACCGGGGAGCTGTTTTTT. It specifies CASSRADVSNTGELFF.

At least ten counts were recorded for this clonotype. The rearrangement links TRBV28 to TRBJ2-7; D gene unclear. With 5 bases removed from V and 3 bases from J, the gap between germline ends came to 17 bases. The CDR3 runs to 15 residues. The germline V gene has CDR1 MDHEN and CDR2 SYDVKM. CDR3 DNA: TGTGCCAGCAGTGTTGCCCCCACGCGAGGCTACGAGCAGTACGTC. It yields the protein CASSVAPTRGYEQYV.

This clonotype was observed at least ten times. CDR3 DNA: TGCAGTGCTAGCCGAATGAGGGGGGGGCCTCGAGAGACCCAGTACTTC. As protein: CSASRMRGGPRETQYF. This chain connects TRBV20-1 to TRBJ2-5; D perhaps matches TRBD2 (7 bases). Germline V gene data show CDR1 as DFQATT and CDR2 as SNEGSKA (reference sequence). The CDR3 loop spans 16 amino acids. V was pared by 3 bases and J by 4 bases, with 21 bases between.

As regards this clonotype: A read error may explain this, as a much larger clone is one base away. The chain uses TRBV6-1 and TRBJ2-2; TRBD1 aligns across 7 bases. With 6 bases clipped from V and 5 bases from J, the junction kept 6 bases outside the gene matches. Germline V gene lookup returns CDR1 MNHNS and CDR2 SASEGT. The CDR3 is 14 residues long. CDR3 region: CASSETGDTGELFF. DNA of the CDR3: TGTGCCAGCAGCGAAACAGGGGATACCGGGGAGCTGTTTTTT.

This clonotype was picked up many times. J is TRBJ1-1 and V is TRBV25-1; D remains ambiguous. CDR3 length equals 12 residues. V gave up 3 bases and J gave up 5 bases, with 7 bases separating them. Germline V CDR1 and CDR2: MGHDK, SYGVNS. CDR3 amino acids: CASSDRRTEAFF. The CDR3 coding sequence is TGTGCCAGCAGTGACAGGAGGACTGAAGCTTTCTTT.

This clonotype was counted ten times or more. J is TRBJ2-1 and V is TRBV11-2, with D perhaps matching TRBD2 (6 bases). The CDR3 contains 14 residues. Deletions cut 5 bases from V and 7 bases from J, with 15 bases between. Germline V gives CDR1 SGHAT, CDR2 FQNNGV. The CDR3 here is CASSPFLSGNEQFF. The CDR3 DNA reads as TGTGCCAGCAGCCCCTTCCTTAGCGGTAATGAGCAGTTCTTC.